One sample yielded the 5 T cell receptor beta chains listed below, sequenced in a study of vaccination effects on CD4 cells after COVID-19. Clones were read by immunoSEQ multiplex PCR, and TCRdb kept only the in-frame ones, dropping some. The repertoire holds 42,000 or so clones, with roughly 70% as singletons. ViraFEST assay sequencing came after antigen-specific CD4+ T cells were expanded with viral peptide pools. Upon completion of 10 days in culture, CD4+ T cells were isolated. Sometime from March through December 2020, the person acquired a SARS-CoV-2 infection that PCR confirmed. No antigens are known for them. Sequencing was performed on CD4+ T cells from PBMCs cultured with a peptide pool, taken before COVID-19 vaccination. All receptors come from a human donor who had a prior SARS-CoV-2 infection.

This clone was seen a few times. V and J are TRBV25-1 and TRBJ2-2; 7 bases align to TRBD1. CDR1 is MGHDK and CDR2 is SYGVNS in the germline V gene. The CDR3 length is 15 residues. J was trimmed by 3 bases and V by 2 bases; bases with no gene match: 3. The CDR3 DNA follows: TGTGCCAGCAGTGAAAGAACAGGGGACACCGGGGAGCTGTTTTTT. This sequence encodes CASSERTGDTGELFF.

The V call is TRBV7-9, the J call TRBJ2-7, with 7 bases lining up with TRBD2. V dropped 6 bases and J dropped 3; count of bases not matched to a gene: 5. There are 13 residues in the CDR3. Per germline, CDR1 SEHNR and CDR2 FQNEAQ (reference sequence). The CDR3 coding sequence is TGTGCCAGCAGGGAGAGCGGGAACTACGAGCAGTACTTC. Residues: CASRESGNYEQYF.

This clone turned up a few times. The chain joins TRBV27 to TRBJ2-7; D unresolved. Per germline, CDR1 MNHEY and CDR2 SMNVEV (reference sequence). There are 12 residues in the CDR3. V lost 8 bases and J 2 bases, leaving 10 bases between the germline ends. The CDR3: CASWATPYEQYF. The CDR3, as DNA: TGTGCCAGCTGGGCTACTCCCTACGAGCAGTACTTC.

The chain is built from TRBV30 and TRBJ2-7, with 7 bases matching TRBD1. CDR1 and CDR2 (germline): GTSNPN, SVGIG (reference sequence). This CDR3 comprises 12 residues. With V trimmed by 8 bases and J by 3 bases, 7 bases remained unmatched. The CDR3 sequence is CASKGQSYEQYF. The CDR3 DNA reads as TGTGCCAGCAAGGGACAGAGCTACGAGCAGTACTTC.

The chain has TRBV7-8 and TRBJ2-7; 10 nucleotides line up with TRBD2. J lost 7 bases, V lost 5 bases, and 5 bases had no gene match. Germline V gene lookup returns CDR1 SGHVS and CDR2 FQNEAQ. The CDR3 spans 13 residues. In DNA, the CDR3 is TGTGCCAGCAGCCCAAGCGGGGGGGTGGAGCAGTACTTC. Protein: CASSPSGGVEQYF.